This T cell receptor (beta chain) was documented in a study of T-cell memory formation after mild COVID-19. The germline V and J ends were trimmed by 9 bases and 3 bases, with 12 bases remaining between them. Germline CDR1 reads SGHNT; CDR2 reads YENEEA. The CDR3 covers 14 residues. Only a few counts were recorded for this clonotype. MiXCR, run by TCRdb on the 5' RACE reads, gives a single entry per CDR3 protein. The data contain around 80,000 distinct CDR3 sequences, over 10% of them singletons. Sequencing input: PBMCs or a T cell subset sorted from them (not recorded which). This TCR came from a man aged 18 to 29 who had mild COVID-19 (a few samples of this study predate the infection). Cell type and time point are not known. The chain links TRBV11-3 to TRBJ1-6; a possible D gene is TRBD1 (5 bases). The DNA of the CDR3 is TGTGCCAGAGGGCGGGGCATCTATAATTCACCCCTCCACTTT. This sequence encodes CARGRGIYNSPLHF.